The 26 T cell receptor beta chains listed next were all sequenced from one sample in a study of regulatory T cells. Which antigens these TCRs recognize remains unknown. The primer mix had 52 TRBV and 13 TRBJ primers. Method: immunoSEQ multiplex PCR; TCRdb's copy keeps in-frame clones and lacks some. Of about 15,000 clones in the sample, 75% to 85% were seen once. Study-wide results and limits: Hydrophobic residues at CDR3 positions 6 and 7 were enriched in conventional CD4+ T cells of CD3G-deficient patients.

Sequencing was done on a sample of conventional CD4+ T cells sorted from blood. The receptors here all came from a person under 45 with CD3G deficiency.

A single count supports this clone. The chain employs TRBV28 and TRBJ2-3; TRBD2 aligns across 9 bases. CDR1 MDHEN and CDR2 SYDVKM come from the germline V gene. J was trimmed by 5 bases and V by 5 bases; bases with no gene match: 11. There are 16 residues in the CDR3. The CDR3 DNA reads as TGTGCCAGCAGTCCCCTCTTTGGCGGGGGGGTAGATACGCAGTATTTT. This codes for CASSPLFGGGVDTQYF.

V usage is TRBV5-1 and J usage is TRBJ2-3; D may be TRBD2 (6 bases). The CDR3 has 15 amino acids. The V end lost 4 bases, the J end lost 1 base, and 13 bases lay between the germline ends. The V gene's germline CDR1 is SGHRS and CDR2 YFSETQ. This chain's CDR3 is CASSERPGGTDTQYF. CDR3 nucleotide sequence: TGCGCCAGCAGCGAGAGGCCGGGGGGCACAGATACGCAGTATTTT.

This chain links TRBV5-1 with TRBJ2-1; 7 nucleotides agree with TRBD2. Germline CDR1 reads SGHRS; CDR2 reads YFSETQ. J gave up 0 bases and V 0 bases, and 3 bases lay outside the gene matches. This CDR3 has 16 amino acids. CDR3 DNA: TGCGCCAGCAGCTTGGTGGGGAGGGTCTCCTACAATGAGCAGTTCTTC. Residues: CASSLVGRVSYNEQFF.

V gene TRBV5-1 combines with J gene TRBJ1-2; no reliable D call. The CDR3 has 14 residues. Germline CDR1 reads SGHRS; CDR2 reads YFSETQ. Trimming stripped 0 bases from V and 7 bases from J, with 13 bases between. The CDR3 here is CASSLEWGAGGYTF. The CDR3 nucleotides are TGCGCCAGCAGCTTGGAGTGGGGAGCCGGTGGCTACACCTTC. Filled out from reference TRBV5-1 and TRBJ1-2, the complete variable domain reads KAGVTQTPRYLIKTRGQQVTLSCSPISGHRSVSWYQQTPGQGLQFLFEYFSETQRNKGNFPGRFSGRQFSNSRSEMNVSTLELGDSALYLCASSLEWGAGGYTFGSGTRLTVV.

The rearrangement uses TRBV28 and TRBJ2-7; 8 bases line up with TRBD2. The CDR3 extends over 14 amino acids. CDR1 and CDR2 from the germline V gene are MDHEN and SYDVKM. Trimming at V came to 8 bases and at J to 1 base, leaving 7 bases not matched to a gene. The CDR3 coding sequence is TGTGCCAGCCAGACGGCGGGAGGTTCCTACGAGCAGTACTTC. It codes for CASQTAGGSYEQYF.

This chain joins TRBV5-1 and TRBJ1-1; D gene ambiguous. Germline-derived CDR1 and CDR2 are SGHRS and YFSETQ. The length of the CDR3 is 11 residues. With 3 bases removed from V and 6 bases from J, the gap between germline ends came to 6 bases. The CDR3 region is CASSSGAEAFF. The CDR3 DNA is TGCGCCAGCAGCTCCGGCGCTGAAGCTTTCTTT.

The rearrangement links TRBV6-1 to TRBJ2-7; 9 bases align to TRBD1. Germline CDR1 reads MNHNS; CDR2 reads SASEGT. Trimming at V came to 3 bases and at J to 0 bases, leaving 6 bases not matched to a gene. The CDR3 is 16 amino acids. CDR3 residues: CASSDYRGLGSYEQYF. The CDR3 DNA is TGTGCCAGCAGTGACTACAGGGGGCTGGGCTCCTACGAGCAGTACTTC.

The rearrangement uses TRBV6-1 and TRBJ2-7, with 7 bases that match TRBD2. Germline trimming cut 4 bases from V and 3 bases from J; bases unmatched to any gene: 6. The CDR3 is 14 amino acids. Germline-derived CDR1 and CDR2 are MNHNS and SASEGT. CDR3 coding DNA: TGTGCCAGCAGTGGGGGGGGTAGGAGCTACGAGCAGTACTTC. Translating gives CASSGGGRSYEQYF.

The chain is built from TRBV19 and TRBJ2-2, with D perhaps assigned TRBD1 or TRBD2 (5 bases each). This CDR3 is built from 16 residues. Per germline, CDR1 LNHDA and CDR2 SQIVND (reference sequence). Trimming cost V 3 bases and J 4 bases, with 15 bases left between them. The CDR3 sequence is CASSITSGSPTGELFF. The CDR3 DNA is TGTGCCAGTAGTATTACGTCAGGGAGTCCCACCGGGGAGCTGTTTTTT.

This clone was counted once. The chain is built from TRBV7-9 and TRBJ1-1, with D unresolved. This CDR3 region has 16 residues. Deletions cut 1 base from V and 1 base from J, with 13 bases between. Looked up from germline, CDR1 is SEHNR and CDR2 is FQNEAQ (reference sequence). The CDR3 protein is CASSLGVVGSNTEAFF. The CDR3 DNA sequence: TGTGCCAGCAGCTTAGGAGTTGTGGGATCGAACACTGAAGCTTTCTTT. The complete variable domain, with remaining parts taken from reference TRBV7-9 and TRBJ1-1, reads DTGVSQNPRHKITKRGQNVTFRCDPISEHNRLYWYRQTLGQGPEFLTYFQNEAQLEKSRLLSDRFSAERPKGSFSTLEIQRTEQGDSAMYLCASSLGVVGSNTEAFFGQGTRLTVV.

The genes are TRBV19 and TRBJ2-1; TRBD2 aligns across 11 bases. CDR3 length equals 14 residues. V shed 4 bases, J shed 10 bases, and the junction held 6 bases outside the gene matches. Looked up from germline, CDR1 is LNHDA and CDR2 is SQIVND (reference sequence). The CDR3: CASSRIAGGPEQFF. The DNA for the CDR3 is TGTGCCAGTAGTAGGATAGCGGGAGGGCCGGAGCAGTTCTTC.

The J gene is TRBJ1-1, the V gene TRBV28; D gene ambiguous. V lost 6 bases and J lost 4, with 15 bases in between. Per germline, CDR1 MDHEN and CDR2 SYDVKM. CDR3 length: 14 residues. CDR3 protein: CASSAPGGTTEAFF. The CDR3 DNA reads TGTGCCAGCAGCGCCCCAGGCGGTACCACTGAAGCTTTCTTT. Looking up the rest from reference TRBV28 and TRBJ1-1 gives the full variable domain: DVKVTQSSRYLVKRTGEKVFLECVQDMDHENMFWYRQDPGLGLRLIYFSYDVKMKEKGDIPEGYSVSREKKERFSLILESASTNQTSMYLCASSAPGGTTEAFFGQGTRLTVV.

J is TRBJ1-2 and V is TRBV6-1; D uncertain. The germline CDR1 and CDR2 sequences are MNHNS and SASEGT. The CDR3 runs 14 residues. V lost 2 bases and J lost 4, with 11 bases in between. Written as DNA, the CDR3 is TGTGCCAGCAGTGAAATTCTCAGAGGCTATGGCTACACCTTC. Amino acids: CASSEILRGYGYTF.

This sequence joins TRBV18 and TRBJ2-1, with D possibly matching TRBD1 (6 bases). V lost 1 base, J lost 8 bases, and 6 bases lay in between. From germline, CDR1 is KGHSH and CDR2 LQKENI. The CDR3 runs to 12 residues. DNA for the CDR3: TGTGCCAGCTCACCACGGGGGCATGAGCAGTTCTTC. The encoded protein is CASSPRGHEQFF.

The rearrangement joins TRBV6-1 to TRBJ2-7, with TRBD2 matching 13 bases. With V trimmed by 4 bases and J by 9 bases, 21 bases remained unmatched. Germline V gene data show CDR1 as MNHNS and CDR2 as SASEGT. The CDR3 consists of 19 residues. The CDR3 DNA sequence: TGTGCCAGCAGTGGGTACCGACTAGCGGGGGGACCCCACCTCTTCGGGCAGTACTTC. It codes for CASSGYRLAGGPHLFGQYF.

A word on this clone: One junction end does not reproduce the germline sequence, and a read error may be involved. The V and J genes are TRBV10-3 and TRBJ2-7; TRBD1 matches 7 bases. In germline, CDR1 is ENHRY, CDR2 SYGVKD. This CDR3 comprises 13 residues. The CDR3 sequence: CAVRQGPNYEQYF. CDR3 coding DNA: TGTGCCGTCAGACAGGGTCCTAACTACGAGCAGTACTTC.

The rearrangement links TRBV5-1 to TRBJ2-1; 8 nucleotides line up with TRBD1. The V and J ends lost 5 bases and 6 bases, in that order; junction bases with no gene match: 10. The CDR3 runs to 15 residues. CDR1 SGHRS and CDR2 YFSETQ come from the germline V gene. The CDR3 nucleotides read TGCGCCAGCAGTGACGGCAGGGGGCCCTCCAATGAGCAGTTCTTC. Protein sequence: CASSDGRGPSNEQFF. The full variable domain, completed using reference TRBV5-1 and TRBJ2-1, is KAGVTQTPRYLIKTRGQQVTLSCSPISGHRSVSWYQQTPGQGLQFLFEYFSETQRNKGNFPGRFSGRQFSNSRSEMNVSTLELGDSALYLCASSDGRGPSNEQFFGPGTRLTVL.

This chain links TRBV10-3 with TRBJ1-1, with D hard to call. The CDR3 extends over 13 amino acids. Between the trimmed V and J ends, which lost 8 bases and 1 base, there was a span of 11 bases. The germline V gene has CDR1 ENHRY and CDR2 SYGVKD. CDR3 in DNA: TGTGCCATCTCAAAGGGAACGAACACTGAAGCTTTCTTT. Translated, it gives CAISKGTNTEAFF.

This chain joins TRBV10-3 and TRBJ1-2, with D maybe TRBD1 (5 bases). With 6 bases removed from V and 6 bases from J, the gap between germline ends came to 14 bases. Germline CDR1 reads ENHRY; CDR2 reads SYGVKD. The CDR3 totals 13 residues. The CDR3 loop reads CAIRGGQKNGYTF. The CDR3 region has the DNA TGTGCCATCAGGGGAGGACAAAAAAATGGCTACACCTTC.

The chain joins TRBV28 to TRBJ1-1, with D tentatively TRBD1 (6 bases). The CDR3 is 14 residues long. CDR1 is MDHEN, CDR2 SYDVKM, per germline. V was cut by 7 bases and J by 7 bases, with 19 bases left in between. DNA of the CDR3: TGTGCCAGCACCCTCACCGGGACATCACATGAAGCTTTCTTT. This codes for CASTLTGTSHEAFF.

The rearrangement uses TRBV11-2 and TRBJ1-1; D gene unclear. From germline, CDR1 is SGHAT and CDR2 FQNNGV. The ends were cut back, 1 base at V and 3 bases at J, with 6 bases in the middle. The CDR3 extends over 13 amino acids. The CDR3 DNA sequence: TGTGCCAGCAGCTTAGTACGCTACACTGAAGCTTTCTTT. Amino acids: CASSLVRYTEAFF.

The chain carries TRBV6-1 and TRBJ2-6; TRBD1 matches 8 bases. Germline V CDR1 and CDR2: MNHNS, SASEGT. This CDR3 region has 19 residues. V lost 4 bases to trimming and J lost 0 bases; unmatched junction nucleotides: 11. In DNA form, the CDR3 reads TGTGCCAGCAGTGTCGACAGGGGAAGTACCTCCTCTGGGGCCAACGTCCTGACTTTC. The encoded protein is CASSVDRGSTSSGANVLTF.

This chain links TRBV9 with TRBJ2-7; 10 nucleotides line up with TRBD2. CDR1 and CDR2 from the germline V gene are SGDLS and YYNGEE. The CDR3 has 19 residues. Germline trimming cut 3 bases from V and 0 bases from J; bases unmatched to any gene: 15. The CDR3 nucleotides read TGTGCCAGCAGCGATCCGGACGGGGGGCTAGCGGGAGACTCCTACGAGCAGTACTTC. It codes for CASSDPDGGLAGDSYEQYF.

The CDR3 coding sequence is TGTGCCAGCAGTGGGGGGAGCTCTGGGGCCAACGTCCTGACTTTC. It encodes CASSGGSSGANVLTF. The genes are TRBV6-1 and TRBJ2-6; tentatively, D is TRBD1 or TRBD2 (5 bases each). The CDR3 contains 15 residues. CDR1 is MNHNS, CDR2 SASEGT, per germline. The germline V and J ends were trimmed by 4 bases and 0 bases, with 7 bases remaining between them.

V and J are TRBV7-9 and TRBJ2-7; D perhaps matches TRBD1 (5 bases). With 5 bases removed from V and 3 bases from J, the gap between germline ends came to 11 bases. Germline CDR1 SEHNR, CDR2 FQNEAQ (reference sequence). The CDR3 runs 13 residues. As DNA, the CDR3 is TGTGCCAGCAGCCGAGGACACTTCTACGAGCAGTACTTC. Its translation: CASSRGHFYEQYF.

The chain recombines TRBV5-1 with TRBJ1-1, with a possible D match to TRBD1 (5 bases). The V gene lost 0 bases and the J gene lost 2 bases, with 11 bases spanning the gap. Germline assignment: CDR1 SGHRS and CDR2 YFSETQ. This CDR3 spans 15 amino acids. This CDR3 reads CASSLAGAGNTEAFF. CDR3 bases: TGCGCCAGCAGCTTGGCCGGGGCTGGCAACACTGAAGCTTTCTTT.